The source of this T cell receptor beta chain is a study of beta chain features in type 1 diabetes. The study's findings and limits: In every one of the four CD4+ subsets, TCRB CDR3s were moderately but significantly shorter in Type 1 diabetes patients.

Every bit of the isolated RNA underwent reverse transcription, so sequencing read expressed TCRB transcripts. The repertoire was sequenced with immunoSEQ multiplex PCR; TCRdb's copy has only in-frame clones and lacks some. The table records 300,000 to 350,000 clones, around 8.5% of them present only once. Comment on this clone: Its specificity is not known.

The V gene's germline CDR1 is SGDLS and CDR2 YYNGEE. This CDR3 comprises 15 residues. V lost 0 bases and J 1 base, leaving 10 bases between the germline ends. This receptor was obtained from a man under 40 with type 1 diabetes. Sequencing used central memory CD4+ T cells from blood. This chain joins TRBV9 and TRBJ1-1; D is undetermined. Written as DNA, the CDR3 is TGTGCCAGCAGCGTAGAGGGTTGGGGGAACACTGAAGCTTTCTTT. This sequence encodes CASSVEGWGNTEAFF.